The clone carrying this T cell receptor (beta chain) was detected a few times. Its antigen is undetermined. The data belong to a study of sequential checkpoint blockade in melanoma. Turning to the study itself: Maintenance nivolumab came after either treatment sequence. Whole-study results and caveats: Rising tumor T-cell fraction and clonality meant about 30 times likelier benefit. Tumor T-cell fraction and clonality correlated with PD-L1 and CD8+ counts.

V was clipped by 0 bases and J by 4 bases, with 13 bases between them. CDR3 length: 16 residues. Germline-derived CDR1 and CDR2 are SGDLS and YYNGEE. Treatment denoted: randomized to nivolumab then ipilimumab (arm A) or the reverse (arm B). Measured with immunoSEQ multiplex PCR; TCRdb has only the in-frame clones, and not every one. The table records 8,500 to 9,000 clones, about 23% of them present only once. The sequences come from tumor tissue (inferred from file names), collected from a patient given nivolumab and ipilimumab in sequence. This chain links TRBV9 with TRBJ2-2, with a possible D match to TRBD2 (5 bases). This receptor was obtained from a human donor with melanoma. The CDR3 region has the DNA TGTGCCAGCAGCGTAGCTGCTAGCCCGGGCACCGGGGAGCTGTTTTTT. It yields the protein CASSVAASPGTGELFF.